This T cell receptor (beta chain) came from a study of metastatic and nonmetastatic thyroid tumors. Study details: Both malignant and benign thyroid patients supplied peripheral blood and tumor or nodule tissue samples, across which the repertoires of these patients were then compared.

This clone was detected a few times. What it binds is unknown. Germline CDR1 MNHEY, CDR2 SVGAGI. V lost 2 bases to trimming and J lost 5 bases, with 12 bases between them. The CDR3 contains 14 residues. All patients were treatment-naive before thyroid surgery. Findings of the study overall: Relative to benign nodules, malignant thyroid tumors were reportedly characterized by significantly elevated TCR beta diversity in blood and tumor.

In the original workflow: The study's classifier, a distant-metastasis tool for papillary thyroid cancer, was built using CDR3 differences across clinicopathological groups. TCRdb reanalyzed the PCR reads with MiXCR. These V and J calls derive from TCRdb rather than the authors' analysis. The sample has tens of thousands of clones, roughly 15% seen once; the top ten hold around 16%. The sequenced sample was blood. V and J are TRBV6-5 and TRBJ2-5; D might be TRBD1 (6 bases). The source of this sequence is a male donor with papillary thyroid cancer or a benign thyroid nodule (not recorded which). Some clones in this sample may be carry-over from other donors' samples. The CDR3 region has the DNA TGTGCCAGCAGTTACGGCACAGGGCTGGAGACCCAGTACTTC. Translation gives CASSYGTGLETQYF.